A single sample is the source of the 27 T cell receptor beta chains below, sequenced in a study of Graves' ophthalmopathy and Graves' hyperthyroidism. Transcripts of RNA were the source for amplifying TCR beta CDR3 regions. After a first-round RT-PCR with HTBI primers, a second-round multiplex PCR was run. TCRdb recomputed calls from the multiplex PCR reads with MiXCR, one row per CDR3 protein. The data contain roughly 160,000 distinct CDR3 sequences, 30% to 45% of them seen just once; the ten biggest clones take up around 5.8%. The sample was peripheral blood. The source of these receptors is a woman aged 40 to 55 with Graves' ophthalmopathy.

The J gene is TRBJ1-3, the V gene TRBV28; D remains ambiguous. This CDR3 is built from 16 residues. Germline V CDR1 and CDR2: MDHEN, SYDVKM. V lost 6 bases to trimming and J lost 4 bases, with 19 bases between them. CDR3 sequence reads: CASSRFVPPPGNTIYF. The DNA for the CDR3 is TGTGCCAGCAGCCGATTCGTGCCACCTCCGGGAAACACCATATATTTT.

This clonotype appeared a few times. The CDR3 DNA follows: TGTGCCAGCAGCCGCCATTGGGAAGCCTACGAGCAGTACTTC. Translating gives CASSRHWEAYEQYF. This chain uses TRBV7-2 with TRBJ2-7, with D unclear. The CDR3 is 14 residues long. Trimming pared 5 bases from V and 2 bases from J, leaving 13 bases between. Per the germline V gene, CDR1 is SGHTA and CDR2 is FQGNSA.

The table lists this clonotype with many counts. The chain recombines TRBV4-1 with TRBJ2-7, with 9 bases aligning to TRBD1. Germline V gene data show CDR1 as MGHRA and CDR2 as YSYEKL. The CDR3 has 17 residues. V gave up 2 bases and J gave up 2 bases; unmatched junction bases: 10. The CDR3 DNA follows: TGCGCCAGCAGCCAACCCATAACAGGGGGCGTCCCCTACGAGCAGTACTTC. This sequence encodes CASSQPITGGVPYEQYF.

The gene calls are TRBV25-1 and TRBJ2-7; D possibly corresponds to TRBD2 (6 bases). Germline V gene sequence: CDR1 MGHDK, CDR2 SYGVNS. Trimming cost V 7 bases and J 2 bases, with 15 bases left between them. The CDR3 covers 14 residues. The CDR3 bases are TGTGCCAGCACTCCTAGCGCGTTGACCTACGAGCAGTACTTC. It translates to CASTPSALTYEQYF.

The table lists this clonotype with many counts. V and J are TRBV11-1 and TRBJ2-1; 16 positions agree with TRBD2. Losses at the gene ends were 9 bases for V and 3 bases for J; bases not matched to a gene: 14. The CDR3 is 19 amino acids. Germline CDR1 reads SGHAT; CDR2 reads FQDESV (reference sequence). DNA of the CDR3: TGTGCCAGTAACGCACGGGGGACTAGCGGGGGGGAAAACTACAATGAGCAGTTCTTC. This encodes CASNARGTSGGENYNEQFF.

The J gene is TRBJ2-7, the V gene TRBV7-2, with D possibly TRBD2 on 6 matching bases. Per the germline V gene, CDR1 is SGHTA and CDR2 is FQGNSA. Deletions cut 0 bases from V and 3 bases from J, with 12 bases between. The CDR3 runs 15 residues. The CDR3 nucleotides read TGTGCCAGCAGCTTAGCACGGGGTAGCGGCTACGAGCAGTACTTC. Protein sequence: CASSLARGSGYEQYF.

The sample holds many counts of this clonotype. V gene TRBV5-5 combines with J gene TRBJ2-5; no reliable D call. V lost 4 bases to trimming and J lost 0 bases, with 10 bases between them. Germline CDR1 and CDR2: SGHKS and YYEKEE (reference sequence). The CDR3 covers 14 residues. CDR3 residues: CASSVRHHQETQYF. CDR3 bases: TGTGCCAGCAGCGTTAGACACCACCAAGAGACCCAGTACTTC. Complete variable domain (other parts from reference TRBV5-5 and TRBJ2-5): DAGVTQSPTHLIKTRGQQVTLRCSPISGHKSVSWYQQVLGQGPQFIFQYYEKEERGRGNFPDRFSARQFPNYSSELNVNALLLGDSALYLCASSVRHHQETQYFGPGTRLLVL.

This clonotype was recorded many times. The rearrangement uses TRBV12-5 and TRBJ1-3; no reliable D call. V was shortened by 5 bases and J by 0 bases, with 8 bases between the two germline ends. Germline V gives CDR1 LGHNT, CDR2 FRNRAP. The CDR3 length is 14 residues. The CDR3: CASGPPISGNTIYF. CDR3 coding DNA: TGTGCTAGTGGTCCCCCGATCTCTGGAAACACCATATATTTT.

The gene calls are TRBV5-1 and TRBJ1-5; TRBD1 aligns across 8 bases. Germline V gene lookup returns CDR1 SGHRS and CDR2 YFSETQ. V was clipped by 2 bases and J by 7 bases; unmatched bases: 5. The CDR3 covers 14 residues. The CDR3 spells CASSLTGGGQPQHF. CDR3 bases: TGCGCCAGCAGCTTAACAGGGGGAGGACAGCCCCAGCATTTT.

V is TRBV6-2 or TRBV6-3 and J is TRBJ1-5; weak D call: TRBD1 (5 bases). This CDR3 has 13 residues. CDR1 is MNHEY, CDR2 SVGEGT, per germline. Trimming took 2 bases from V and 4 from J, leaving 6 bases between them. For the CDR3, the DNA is TGTGCCAGCAGTTACGACAGTAATCAGCCCCAGCATTTT. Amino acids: CASSYDSNQPQHF.

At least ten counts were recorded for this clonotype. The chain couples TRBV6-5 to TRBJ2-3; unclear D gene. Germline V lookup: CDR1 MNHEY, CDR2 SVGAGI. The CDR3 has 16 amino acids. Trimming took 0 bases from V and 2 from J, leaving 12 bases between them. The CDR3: CASSYSKVGNTDTQYF. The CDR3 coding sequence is TGTGCCAGCAGTTACTCGAAGGTTGGGAACACAGATACGCAGTATTTT.

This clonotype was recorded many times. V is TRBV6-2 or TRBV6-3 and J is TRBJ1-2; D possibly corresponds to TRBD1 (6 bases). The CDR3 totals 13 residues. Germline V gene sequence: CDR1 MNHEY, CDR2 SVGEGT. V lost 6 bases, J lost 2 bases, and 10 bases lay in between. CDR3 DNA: TGTGCCAGCAGCGACGACAGGAACTATGGCTACACCTTC. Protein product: CASSDDRNYGYTF.

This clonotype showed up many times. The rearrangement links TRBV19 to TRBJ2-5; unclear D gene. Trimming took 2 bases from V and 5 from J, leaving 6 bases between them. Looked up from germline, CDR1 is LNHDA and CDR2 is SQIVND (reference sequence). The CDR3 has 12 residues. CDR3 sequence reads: CASSIIGETQYF. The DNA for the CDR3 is TGTGCCAGTAGTATAATTGGGGAGACCCAGTACTTC.

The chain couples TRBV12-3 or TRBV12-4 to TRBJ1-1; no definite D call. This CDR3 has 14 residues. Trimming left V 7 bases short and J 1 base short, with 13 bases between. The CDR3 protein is CASTPLGPNTEAFF. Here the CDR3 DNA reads TGTGCCAGCACTCCCTTGGGCCCGAACACTGAAGCTTTCTTT.

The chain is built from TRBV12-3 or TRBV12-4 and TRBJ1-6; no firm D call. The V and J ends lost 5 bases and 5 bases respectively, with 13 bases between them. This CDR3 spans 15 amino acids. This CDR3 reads CASSEVKTNNSPLHF. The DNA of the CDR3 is TGTGCCAGCAGTGAAGTGAAGACTAATAATTCACCCCTCCACTTT.

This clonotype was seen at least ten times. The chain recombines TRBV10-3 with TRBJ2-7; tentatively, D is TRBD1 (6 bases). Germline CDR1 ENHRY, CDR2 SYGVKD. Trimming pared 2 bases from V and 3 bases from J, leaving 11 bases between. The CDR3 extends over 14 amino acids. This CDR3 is CAISEEGQNYEQYF. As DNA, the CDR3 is TGTGCCATCAGTGAGGAAGGACAGAACTACGAGCAGTACTTC.

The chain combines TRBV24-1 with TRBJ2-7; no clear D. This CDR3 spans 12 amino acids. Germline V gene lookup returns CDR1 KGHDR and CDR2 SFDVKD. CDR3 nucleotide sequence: TGTGCACTGGCTTTTAGGTCCTACGAGCAGTACTTC. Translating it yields CALAFRSYEQYF.

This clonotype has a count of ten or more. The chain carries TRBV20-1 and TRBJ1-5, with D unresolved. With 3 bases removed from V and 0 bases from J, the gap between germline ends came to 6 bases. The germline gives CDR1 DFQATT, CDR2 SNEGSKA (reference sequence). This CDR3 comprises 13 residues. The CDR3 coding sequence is TGCAGTGCTAGGTGGGGTAGCAATCAGCCCCAGCATTTT. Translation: CSARWGSNQPQHF.

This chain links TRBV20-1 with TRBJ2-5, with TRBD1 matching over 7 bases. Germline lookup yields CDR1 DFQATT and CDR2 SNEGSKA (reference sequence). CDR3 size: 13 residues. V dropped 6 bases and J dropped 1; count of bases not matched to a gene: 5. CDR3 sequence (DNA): TGCAGTGCCATCGGGACAGTCCAAGAGACCCAGTACTTC. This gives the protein CSAIGTVQETQYF.

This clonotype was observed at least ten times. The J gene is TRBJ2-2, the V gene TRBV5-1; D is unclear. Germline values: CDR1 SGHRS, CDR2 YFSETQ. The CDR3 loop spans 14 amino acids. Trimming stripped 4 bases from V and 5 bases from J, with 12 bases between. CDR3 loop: CASSGLLSTGELFF. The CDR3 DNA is TGCGCCAGCAGCGGGCTGCTAAGTACCGGGGAGCTGTTTTTT.

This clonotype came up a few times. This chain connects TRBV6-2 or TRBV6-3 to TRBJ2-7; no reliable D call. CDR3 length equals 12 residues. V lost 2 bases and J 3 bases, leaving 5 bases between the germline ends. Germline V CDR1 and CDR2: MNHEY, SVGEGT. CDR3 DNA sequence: TGTGCCAGCAGTTACCCCCACTACGAGCAGTACTTC. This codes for CASSYPHYEQYF.

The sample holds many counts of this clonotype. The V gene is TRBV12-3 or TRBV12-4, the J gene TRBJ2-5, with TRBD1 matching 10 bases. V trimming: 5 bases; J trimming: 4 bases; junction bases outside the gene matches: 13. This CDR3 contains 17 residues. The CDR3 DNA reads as TGTGCCAGCAGTGGGGACCGCGAGACAGGGGGCGCAGAGACCCAGTACTTC. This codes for CASSGDRETGGAETQYF.

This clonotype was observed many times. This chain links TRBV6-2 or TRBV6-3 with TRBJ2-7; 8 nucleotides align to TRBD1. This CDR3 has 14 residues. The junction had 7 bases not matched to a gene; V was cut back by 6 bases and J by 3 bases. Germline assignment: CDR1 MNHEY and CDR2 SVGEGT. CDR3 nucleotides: TGTGCCAGCAGCGGGGACAGGATCCTCTACGAGCAGTACTTC. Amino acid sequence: CASSGDRILYEQYF.

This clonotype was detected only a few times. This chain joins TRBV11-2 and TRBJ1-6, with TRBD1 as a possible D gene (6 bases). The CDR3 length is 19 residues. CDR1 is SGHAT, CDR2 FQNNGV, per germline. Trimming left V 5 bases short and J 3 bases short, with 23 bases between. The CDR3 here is CASSHDPLQGGDYNSPLHF. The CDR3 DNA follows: TGTGCCAGCAGCCACGATCCCCTACAGGGAGGCGACTATAATTCACCCCTCCACTTT.

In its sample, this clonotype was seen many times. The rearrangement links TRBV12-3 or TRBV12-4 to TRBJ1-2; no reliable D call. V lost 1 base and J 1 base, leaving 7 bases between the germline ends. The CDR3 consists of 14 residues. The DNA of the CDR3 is TGTGCCAGCAGTTTAGGACACCTTAACTATGGCTACACCTTC. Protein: CASSLGHLNYGYTF.

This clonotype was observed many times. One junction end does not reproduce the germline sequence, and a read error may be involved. The CDR3, as DNA: TGTGCCAGCAGTCCCGGGACTAGCGGTAACACCGGGGTGCTGTTTTTT. It yields the protein CASSPGTSGNTGVLFF. The chain recombines TRBV6-5 with TRBJ2-2; 11 bases agree with TRBD2. The length of the CDR3 is 16 residues. Per the germline V gene, CDR1 is MNHEY and CDR2 is SVGAGI.

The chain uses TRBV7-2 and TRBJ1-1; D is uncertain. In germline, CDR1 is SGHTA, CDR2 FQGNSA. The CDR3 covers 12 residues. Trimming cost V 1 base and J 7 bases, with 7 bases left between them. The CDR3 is CASSLGPVEAFF. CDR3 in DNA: TGTGCCAGCAGCTTAGGGCCAGTTGAAGCTTTCTTT.